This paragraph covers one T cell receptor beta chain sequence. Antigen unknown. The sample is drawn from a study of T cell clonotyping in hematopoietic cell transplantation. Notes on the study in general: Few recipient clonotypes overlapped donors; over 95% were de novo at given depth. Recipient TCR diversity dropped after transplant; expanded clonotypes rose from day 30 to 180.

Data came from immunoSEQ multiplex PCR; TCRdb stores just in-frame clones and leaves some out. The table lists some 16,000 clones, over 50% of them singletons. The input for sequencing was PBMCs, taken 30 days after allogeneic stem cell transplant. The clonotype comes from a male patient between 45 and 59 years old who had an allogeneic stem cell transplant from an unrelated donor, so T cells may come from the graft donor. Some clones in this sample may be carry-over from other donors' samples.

The DNA for the CDR3 is TGTGCCAGCAGCTTGGGACAGGGGAGTGGCTACACCTTC. Translating gives CASSLGQGSGYTF. V usage is TRBV6-5 and J usage is TRBJ1-2, with 10 bases identical to TRBD1. This CDR3 is built from 13 residues. Germline lookup yields CDR1 MNHEY and CDR2 SVGAGI. V lost 6 bases and J lost 7; bases outside the gene matches: 5.